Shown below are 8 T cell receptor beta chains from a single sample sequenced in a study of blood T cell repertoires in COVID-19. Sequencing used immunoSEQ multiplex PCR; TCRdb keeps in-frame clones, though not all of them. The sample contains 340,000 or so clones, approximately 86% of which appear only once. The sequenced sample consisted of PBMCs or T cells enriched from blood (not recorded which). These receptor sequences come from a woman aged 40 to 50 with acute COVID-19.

The DNA for the CDR3 is TGCGCCAGCAGCCAAAGTCTTAGCGGGGGTCCCACAGATACGCAGTATTTT. Protein: CASSQSLSGGPTDTQYF. This rearrangement joins TRBV4-3 to TRBJ2-3; 9 nucleotides line up with TRBD2. Germline V gene data show CDR1 as LGHNA and CDR2 as YSLEER. Unmatched junction bases numbered 8, after V lost 2 bases and J lost 2 bases. There are 17 residues in the CDR3.

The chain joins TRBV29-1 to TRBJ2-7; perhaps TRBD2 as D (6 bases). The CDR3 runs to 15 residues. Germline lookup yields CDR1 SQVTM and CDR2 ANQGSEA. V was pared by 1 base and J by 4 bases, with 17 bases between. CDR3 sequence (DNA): TGCAGCGTTGAAGGGGACTCCCCTAGGGGATACGAGCAGTACTTC. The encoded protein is CSVEGDSPRGYEQYF.

The CDR3 nucleotides are TGTGCCACCGTCCTCCCCCCTTACGAGCAGTACTTC. This sequence encodes CATVLPPYEQYF. The V call is TRBV28, the J call TRBJ2-7; D uncertain. Germline assignment: CDR1 MDHEN and CDR2 SYDVKM. V was trimmed by 10 bases and J by 4 bases, leaving 14 bases between them. This CDR3 spans 12 amino acids.

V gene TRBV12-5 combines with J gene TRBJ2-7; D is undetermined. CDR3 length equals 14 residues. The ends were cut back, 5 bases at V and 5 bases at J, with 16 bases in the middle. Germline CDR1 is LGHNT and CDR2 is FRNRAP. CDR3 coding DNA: TGTGCTAGTGGTCCCGGGTCTAAACCTCACGAGCAGTACTTC. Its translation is CASGPGSKPHEQYF.

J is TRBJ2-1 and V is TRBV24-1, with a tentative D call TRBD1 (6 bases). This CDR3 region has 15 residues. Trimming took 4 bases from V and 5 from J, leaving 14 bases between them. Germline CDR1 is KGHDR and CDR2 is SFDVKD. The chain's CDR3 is CATSETGQANNEQFF. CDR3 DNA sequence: TGTGCCACCAGTGAAACGGGACAAGCTAACAATGAGCAGTTCTTC.

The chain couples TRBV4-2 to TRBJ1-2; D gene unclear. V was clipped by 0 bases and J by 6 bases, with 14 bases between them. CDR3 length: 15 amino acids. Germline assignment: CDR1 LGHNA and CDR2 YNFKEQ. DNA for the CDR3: TGTGCCAGCAGCCAAGAAGTTTTATCGGGGAATGGCTACACCTTC. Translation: CASSQEVLSGNGYTF.

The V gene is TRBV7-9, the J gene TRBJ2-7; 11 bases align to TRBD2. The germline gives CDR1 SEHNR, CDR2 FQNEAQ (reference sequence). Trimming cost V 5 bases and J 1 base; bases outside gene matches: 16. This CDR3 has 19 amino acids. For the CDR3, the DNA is TGTGCCAGCAGCAAACAAGGGGTAGCGGGAGGGCACTTTTCCTACGAGCAGTACTTC. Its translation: CASSKQGVAGGHFSYEQYF. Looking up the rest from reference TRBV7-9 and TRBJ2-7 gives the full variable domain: DTGVSQNPRHKITKRGQNVTFRCDPISEHNRLYWYRQTLGQGPEFLTYFQNEAQLEKSRLLSDRFSAERPKGSFSTLEIQRTEQGDSAMYLCASSKQGVAGGHFSYEQYFGPGTRLTVT.

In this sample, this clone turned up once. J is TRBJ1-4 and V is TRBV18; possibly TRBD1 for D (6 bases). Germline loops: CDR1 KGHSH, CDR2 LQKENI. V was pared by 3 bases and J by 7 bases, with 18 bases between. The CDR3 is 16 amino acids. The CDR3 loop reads CASSPQGTGSGEKLFF. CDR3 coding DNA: TGTGCCAGCTCACCTCAGGGAACAGGGTCGGGTGAAAAACTGTTTTTT.